This entry concerns a single T cell receptor (beta chain). The data belong to a study of T cells in Graves' hyperthyroidism and ophthalmopathy. The investigators amplified TCR beta CDR3 regions from RNA transcripts. TCR CDR3 underwent first-round RT-PCR with the HTBI primer set. Via MiXCR, TCRdb re-called the multiplex PCR reads, giving one row per CDR3 protein. The sample shows about 840,000 distinct CDR3 sequences, over 35% of them seen only once. This CDR3 spans 17 amino acids. V was shortened by 0 bases and J by 0 bases, with 14 bases between the two germline ends. CDR1 is SGHDN and CDR2 is FVKESK in the germline V gene.

The sample was blood. The chain carries TRBV14 and TRBJ1-1; D might be TRBD1 (6 bases). The source of this sequence is a man between 18 and 29 years old with Graves' hyperthyroidism. CDR3 nucleotides: TGTGCCAGCAGCCAAGAGTTGGGGGCTTCTTTGAACACTGAAGCTTTCTTT. This gives the protein CASSQELGASLNTEAFF.